These T cell receptor beta chains were read from a single sample in a study of a mutant IDH1 vaccine in newly diagnosed glioma. Repertoires were generated with immunoSEQ multiplex PCR, while TCRdb's copy carries only in-frame clones and drops some. The sample has 40,000 or so clones, approximately 85% seen once. The antigens for these receptors are not known. Sample: PBMCs, taken from a glioma patient whose treatment included an IDH1 peptide vaccine. The receptor source for this set is a man between 40 and 49 years old with glioma. CDR3s leave out the opening cysteine and the closing phenylalanine or tryptophan. The order of the fields is CDR3 protein, V gene, clone size, CDR3 length, D gene, J gene. A D gene is named only where the DNA matches it firmly. The size entry is marked missing in some rows and otherwise reads once, few, many or a size class.

ASSLGTGKETQY,TRBV7-9,-,12,TRBD1,TRBJ2-5
ASSTQGKGNEQY,TRBV28,-,12,-,TRBJ2-7
ASSMASGSSYEQY,TRBV19,-,13,TRBD2,TRBJ2-7
ASSVGRLNTEAF,TRBV6-6,-,12,-,TRBJ1-1
ASSYSQPNQPQH,TRBV6-6,few,12,-,TRBJ1-5
ASRVGQGEETGELF,TRBV4-1,-,14,-,TRBJ2-2
ASSLAIRNQPQH,TRBV7-2,once,12,-,TRBJ1-5
ASSGQTDTQY,TRBV2,-,10,-,TRBJ2-3
ASSEGGLVFGF,TRBV6-1,few,11,-,TRBJ2-1
ASADYPTPSYEQY,TRBV14,-,13,-,TRBJ2-7
ASSQNYTGTKLSDTQY,TRBV4-3,-,16,-,TRBJ2-3
ASKSVGYEQY,TRBV5-1,-,10,-,TRBJ2-7
AISESIPKETQY,TRBV10-3,-,12,-,TRBJ2-5
ASSLWGQGTEAF,TRBV11-2,-,12,-,TRBJ1-1
ASSVRTGGDHYGYT,TRBV6-1,few,14,TRBD1,TRBJ1-2
ASSSPGGTVTLSNQPQH,TRBV7-2,-,17,TRBD1,TRBJ1-5
ASSIFHLGQGNTEAF,TRBV19,-,15,TRBD1,TRBJ1-1
ASSMAVGQPQH,TRBV19,-,11,-,TRBJ1-5
ASSLVSGDYT,TRBV5-5,-,10,-,TRBJ1-2
ASSKTGGSYEQY,TRBV21-1,-,12,-,TRBJ2-7
ASSERQGAYEQY,TRBV7-3,-,12,TRBD1,TRBJ2-7
ASSPFSHRGVGNQPQH,TRBV28,few,16,TRBD1,TRBJ1-5
ASSGITGLASSTDTQY,TRBV5-6,-,16,TRBD2,TRBJ2-3
ASSVEGPSGWTDTQY,TRBV9,-,15,TRBD2,TRBJ2-3
ASSQELGGRGETQY,TRBV4-2,-,14,TRBD2,TRBJ2-5
ASSPGQESNQPQH,TRBV5-1,-,13,-,TRBJ1-5
ASSSDASSGNTIY,TRBV7-2,-,13,-,TRBJ1-3
ASSAGLAGPYEQY,TRBV28,-,13,TRBD2,TRBJ2-7
ASSDSSRGIGELF,TRBV6-4,few,13,TRBD1,TRBJ2-2
ASSLNPDREYIWEAF,TRBV11-2,-,15,TRBD1,TRBJ1-1
ASRNRGANTGELF,TRBV7-2,-,13,-,TRBJ2-2
ASRFSGGQETQY,TRBV28,-,12,TRBD2,TRBJ2-5
ASSLQGVLLKAF,TRBV28,-,12,-,TRBJ1-1
ASSFGRGQKEVF,TRBV7-2,-,12,-,TRBJ2-1
ASSDSTAIQETQY,TRBV6-1,-,13,-,TRBJ2-5
ASSVGGRNNEQF,TRBV9,-,12,-,TRBJ2-1
ASSPSNPGNTEAF,TRBV18,few,13,-,TRBJ1-1
ASSLETGDFNEQF,TRBV7-9,-,13,-,TRBJ2-1
ASSLGQGAGPQH,TRBV5-1,-,12,TRBD1,TRBJ1-5
ASGGWTDNEKLF,TRBV6-5,-,12,-,TRBJ1-4
ASSWWQETQY,TRBV5-4,-,10,-,TRBJ2-5
ATSRDTGRETQY,TRBV15,-,12,-,TRBJ2-5